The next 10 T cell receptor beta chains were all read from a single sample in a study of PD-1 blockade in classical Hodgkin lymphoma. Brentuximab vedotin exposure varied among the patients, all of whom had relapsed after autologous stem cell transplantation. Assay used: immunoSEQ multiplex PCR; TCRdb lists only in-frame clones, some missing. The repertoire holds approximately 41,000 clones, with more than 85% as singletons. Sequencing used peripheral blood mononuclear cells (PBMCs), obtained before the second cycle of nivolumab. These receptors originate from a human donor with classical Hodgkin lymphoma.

CDR3 sequence reads: CASSLSPPDLGVHEQYF. As DNA, the CDR3 is TGTGCCAGCAGTTTATCGCCCCCGGACCTGGGGGTCCACGAGCAGTACTTC. The V gene is TRBV27, the J gene TRBJ2-7; either TRBD1 or TRBD2 may supply D (5 bases each). The CDR3 sequence is 17 residues long. Germline CDR1 is MNHEY and CDR2 is SMNVEV (reference sequence). The V end lost 0 bases, the J end lost 5 bases, and 20 bases lay between the germline ends.

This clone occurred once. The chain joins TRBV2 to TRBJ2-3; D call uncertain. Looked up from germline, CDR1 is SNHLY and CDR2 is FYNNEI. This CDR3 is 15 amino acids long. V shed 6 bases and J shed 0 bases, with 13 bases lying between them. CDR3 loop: CASRDPSTSTDTQYF. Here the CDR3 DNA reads TGTGCCAGCAGGGATCCGTCTACAAGCACAGATACGCAGTATTTT.

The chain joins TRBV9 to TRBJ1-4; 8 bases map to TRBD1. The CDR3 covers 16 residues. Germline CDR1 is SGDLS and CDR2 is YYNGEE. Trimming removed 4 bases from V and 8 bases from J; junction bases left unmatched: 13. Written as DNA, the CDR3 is TGTGCCAGCAGCAATTATTCAGGGGGCATTCGGGAAAAACTGTTTTTT. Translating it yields CASSNYSGGIREKLFF.

The CDR3 DNA reads as TGTGCCATCTCCCTAGGGATCGGCGCAGATACGCAGTATTTT. It translates to CAISLGIGADTQYF. This chain connects TRBV28 to TRBJ2-3, with unresolved D. The length of the CDR3 is 14 residues. Between the trimmed V and J ends, which lost 10 bases and 4 bases, there was a span of 18 bases. Germline loops: CDR1 MDHEN, CDR2 SYDVKM.

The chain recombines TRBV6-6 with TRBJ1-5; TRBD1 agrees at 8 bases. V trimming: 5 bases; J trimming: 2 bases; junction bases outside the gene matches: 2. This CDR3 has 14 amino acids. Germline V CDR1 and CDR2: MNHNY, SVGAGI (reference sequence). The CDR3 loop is CASSQGAGNQPQHF. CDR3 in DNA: TGTGCCAGCAGTCAGGGGGCTGGCAATCAGCCCCAGCATTTT.

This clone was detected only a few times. The CDR3 here is CASGLSGRSTDTQYF. The CDR3 nucleotides are TGTGCCAGCGGGCTTAGCGGGAGAAGCACAGATACGCAGTATTTT. This chain links TRBV7-3 with TRBJ2-3; 9 bases line up with TRBD2. The ends lost 8 bases at V and 0 bases at J; junction bases unmatched: 6. This CDR3 is 15 amino acids long. Germline V gene data show CDR1 as SGHTA and CDR2 as FQGTGA.

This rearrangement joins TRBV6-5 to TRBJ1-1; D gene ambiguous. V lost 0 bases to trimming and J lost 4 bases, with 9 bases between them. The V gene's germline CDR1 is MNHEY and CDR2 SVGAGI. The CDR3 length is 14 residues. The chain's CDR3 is CASSYSTGTTEAFF. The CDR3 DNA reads TGTGCCAGCAGTTACTCTACGGGAACCACTGAAGCTTTCTTT.

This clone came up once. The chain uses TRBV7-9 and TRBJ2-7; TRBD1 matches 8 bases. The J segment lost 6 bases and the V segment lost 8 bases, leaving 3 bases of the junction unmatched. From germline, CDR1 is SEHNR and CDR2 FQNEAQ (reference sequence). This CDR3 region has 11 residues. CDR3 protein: CASGTGIEQYF. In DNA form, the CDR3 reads TGTGCCAGCGGGACAGGTATCGAGCAGTACTTC.

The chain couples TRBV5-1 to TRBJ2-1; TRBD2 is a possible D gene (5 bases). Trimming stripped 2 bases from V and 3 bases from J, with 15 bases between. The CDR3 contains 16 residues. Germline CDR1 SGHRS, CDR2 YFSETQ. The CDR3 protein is CASSFGYNRGYNEQFF. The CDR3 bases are TGCGCCAGCAGCTTCGGTTATAACCGGGGCTACAATGAGCAGTTCTTC.

The CDR3 loop is CASRSPATGELFF. The CDR3 nucleotides read TGCGCCAGCAGGTCACCAGCCACCGGGGAGCTGTTTTTT. V is TRBV10-1 and J is TRBJ2-2; D unclear. This CDR3 is 13 amino acids long. Germline V gene sequence: CDR1 WNHNN, CDR2 SYGVQD (reference sequence). Trimming stripped 6 bases from V and 4 bases from J, with 9 bases between.